The 28 T cell receptor beta chains presented below share a single source sample, sequenced in a study of response to subunit inactivated influenza vaccine. TCRdb re-analysed the RT-PCR reads in MiXCR, keeping a single row per CDR3 protein. Seen here are 530,000 or so distinct CDR3 sequences, about an eighth observed once, and the top ten hold roughly 10%. Sequences were derived from PBMCs from blood, sampled on the day of vaccination. The receptors were sampled from a middle-aged man who received an inactivated influenza vaccine.

This clonotype was detected only a few times. The rearrangement uses TRBV2 and TRBJ1-6; 9 bases are shared with TRBD1. Germline CDR1 is SNHLY and CDR2 is FYNNEI. V was pared by 6 bases and J by 10 bases, with 7 bases of the junction left unmatched. CDR3 size: 14 residues. CDR3 residues: CASSVQGAKSPLHF. The CDR3 DNA reads as TGTGCCAGCAGCGTACAGGGGGCGAAGTCACCCCTCCACTTT.

V gene TRBV7-2 combines with J gene TRBJ2-3; 8 bases are shared with TRBD1. Germline V gene sequence: CDR1 SGHTA, CDR2 FQGNSA. V gave up 9 bases and J gave up 4 bases; unmatched junction bases: 9. The CDR3 totals 14 residues. CDR3 loop: CASQGAFGADTQYF. In DNA form, the CDR3 reads TGTGCCAGTCAGGGGGCCTTTGGAGCAGATACGCAGTATTTT.

This clonotype was observed a few times. The chain is built from TRBV20-1 and TRBJ2-1; TRBD1 matches at 9 bases. The length of the CDR3 is 16 residues. Trimming removed 3 bases from V and 4 bases from J; junction bases left unmatched: 10. The germline CDR1 and CDR2 sequences are DFQATT and SNEGSKA (reference sequence). The DNA of the CDR3 is TGCAGTGCTAGGACTCCCGGGACAGGGTTTTACAATGAGCAGTTCTTC. Protein: CSARTPGTGFYNEQFF.

This chain uses TRBV15 with TRBJ2-6, with TRBD2 matching 8 bases. The CDR3 contains 17 residues. Germline V gene lookup returns CDR1 LNHNV and CDR2 YYDKDF (reference sequence). With 3 bases clipped from V and 0 bases from J, the junction kept 4 bases outside the gene matches. The CDR3 reads CATSSTSGYSGANVLTF. The CDR3 DNA reads as TGTGCCACCAGCAGTACTAGCGGTTACTCTGGGGCCAACGTCCTGACTTTC.

This clonotype was counted only a few times. This rearrangement joins TRBV10-1 to TRBJ2-3; 9 nucleotides match TRBD2. Trimming cost V 3 bases and J 4 bases; bases outside gene matches: 5. Per germline, CDR1 WNHNN and CDR2 SYGVQD (reference sequence). CDR3 length equals 15 residues. This CDR3 reads CASSDLAGLADTQYF. CDR3 DNA sequence: TGCGCCAGCAGTGACCTAGCGGGGTTGGCAGATACGCAGTATTTT.

CDR3 region: CSASQGLAGPGELFF. The CDR3 DNA is TGCAGTGCTAGTCAGGGACTAGCGGGTCCCGGGGAGCTGTTTTTT. The V call is TRBV20-1, the J call TRBJ2-2; TRBD2 aligns across 12 bases. Germline CDR1 and CDR2: DFQATT and SNEGSKA (reference sequence). The junction had 5 bases not matched to a gene; V was cut back by 3 bases and J by 6 bases. CDR3 length equals 15 residues.

This clonotype was detected only a few times. The CDR3 DNA follows: TGCGCCAGCAGCCGGGGGACAGGGGCAGATACGCAGTATTTT. Protein: CASSRGTGADTQYF. This sequence joins TRBV4-3 and TRBJ2-3; 10 bases are a match to TRBD1. With V trimmed by 4 bases and J by 4 bases, 2 bases remained unmatched. This CDR3 comprises 14 residues. CDR1 LGHNA and CDR2 YSLEER come from the germline V gene.

V gene TRBV7-8 combines with J gene TRBJ2-3, with 12 positions matching TRBD2. This CDR3 has 18 amino acids. V lost 0 bases, J lost 0 bases, and 4 bases stayed unmatched. The V gene's germline CDR1 is SGHVS and CDR2 FQNEAQ. CDR3 DNA sequence: TGTGCCAGCAGCTTAGCGACTAGCGGGAGTTTTAGCACAGATACGCAGTATTTT. Protein: CASSLATSGSFSTDTQYF.

The genes are TRBV28 and TRBJ2-7; 9 bases are shared with TRBD1. Germline V gene sequence: CDR1 MDHEN, CDR2 SYDVKM. Germline trimming cut 6 bases from V and 6 bases from J; bases unmatched to any gene: 12. This CDR3 region has 15 residues. The CDR3 is CASRPMNRGLGEQYF. The CDR3 DNA is TGTGCCAGCAGGCCGATGAACAGGGGGCTGGGCGAGCAGTACTTC. The full variable domain, its missing parts supplied by reference TRBV28 and TRBJ2-7, is DVKVTQSSRYLVKRTGEKVFLECVQDMDHENMFWYRQDPGLGLRLIYFSYDVKMKEKGDIPEGYSVSREKKERFSLILESASTNQTSMYLCASRPMNRGLGEQYFGPGTRLTVT.

This clonotype was seen more than once but under ten times. The rearrangement joins TRBV12-3 or TRBV12-4 to TRBJ2-5; 8 nucleotides align to TRBD1. This CDR3 contains 16 residues. With V trimmed by 4 bases and J by 5 bases, 12 bases remained unmatched. In DNA, the CDR3 is TGTGCCAGCAGTTCAGGCAGGGGGCCAGCGACCGAGACCCAGTACTTC. Its translation is CASSSGRGPATETQYF.

The chain employs TRBV5-1 and TRBJ2-1, with D uncertain. The V gene's germline CDR1 is SGHRS and CDR2 YFSETQ. Trimming removed 0 bases from V and 3 bases from J, with 10 bases in between. This CDR3 is built from 15 residues. This chain's CDR3 is CASSLARLLYNEQFF. The CDR3 DNA follows: TGCGCCAGCAGCTTGGCCCGTCTTCTCTACAATGAGCAGTTCTTC.

V is TRBV7-8 and J is TRBJ1-5, with D perhaps matching TRBD1 (5 bases). Germline CDR1 SGHVS, CDR2 FQNEAQ. The CDR3 is made up of 13 amino acids. Trimming pared 2 bases from V and 8 bases from J, leaving 10 bases between. This chain's CDR3 is CASSLNPREPQHF. The CDR3 DNA reads as TGTGCCAGCAGCTTAAACCCCAGGGAGCCCCAGCATTTT.

This clonotype has just a few counts. The V call is TRBV7-2, the J call TRBJ2-7; TRBD1 matches at 7 bases. CDR1 is SGHTA and CDR2 is FQGNSA in the germline V gene. The CDR3 loop spans 13 amino acids. V trimming: 7 bases; J trimming: 5 bases; junction bases outside the gene matches: 8. The CDR3 spells CASTSLDRNEQYF. The CDR3 DNA reads TGTGCCAGCACCTCTCTGGACAGGAACGAGCAGTACTTC.

This clonotype was found many times. The chain uses TRBV5-1 and TRBJ2-5; tentatively, D is TRBD2 (6 bases). The CDR3 is 14 residues long. From germline, CDR1 is SGHRS and CDR2 YFSETQ. Between the trimmed V and J ends, which lost 0 bases and 2 bases, there was a span of 8 bases. CDR3 bases: TGCGCCAGCAGCTTGGCGGCGGGACAAGAGACCCAGTACTTC. Residues: CASSLAAGQETQYF. The full variable domain, in which reference TRBV5-1 and TRBJ2-5 provide the parts outside the CDR3, is KAGVTQTPRYLIKTRGQQVTLSCSPISGHRSVSWYQQTPGQGLQFLFEYFSETQRNKGNFPGRFSGRQFSNSRSEMNVSTLELGDSALYLCASSLAAGQETQYFGPGTRLLVL.

A few counts support this clonotype. The chain has TRBV20-1 and TRBJ1-3; D possibly corresponds to TRBD1 (5 bases). Germline assignment: CDR1 DFQATT and CDR2 SNEGSKA (reference sequence). This CDR3 comprises 15 residues. Trimming left V 3 bases short and J 0 bases short, with 12 bases between. CDR3 region: CSASRTSFSGNTIYF. In nucleotides, the CDR3 is TGCAGTGCTAGTAGGACATCATTCTCTGGAAACACCATATATTTT.

The chain uses TRBV7-2 and TRBJ1-3, with 9 bases that match TRBD1. This CDR3 spans 17 amino acids. The V and J ends lost 1 base and 4 bases, in that order; junction bases with no gene match: 8. The germline gives CDR1 SGHTA, CDR2 FQGNSA. CDR3 region: CASSLVPPDRGGNTIYF. In nucleotides, the CDR3 is TGTGCCAGCAGCTTAGTCCCCCCGGACAGGGGAGGAAACACCATATATTTT.

The chain carries TRBV4-3 and TRBJ1-6; tentative D call: TRBD1 (5 bases). Germline V gene lookup returns CDR1 LGHNA and CDR2 YSLEER. The CDR3 runs 15 residues. Trimming left V 3 bases short and J 8 bases short, with 14 bases between. CDR3 sequence reads: CASSHPRGVDSPLHF. The CDR3 bases are TGCGCCAGCAGCCACCCCCGGGGGGTTGATTCACCCCTCCACTTT.

This clonotype was observed at least ten times. The gene calls are TRBV5-1 and TRBJ2-1; TRBD2 matches 9 bases. This CDR3 contains 19 residues. Germline V CDR1 and CDR2: SGHRS, YFSETQ. Trimming removed 4 bases from V and 0 bases from J; junction bases left unmatched: 14. The CDR3 coding sequence is TGCGCCAGCAGCGCACTTGTTTATAGCGGGGGAAACTCCTACAATGAGCAGTTCTTC. Translated, it gives CASSALVYSGGNSYNEQFF.

This clonotype was seen only a few times. The gene calls are TRBV9 and TRBJ1-2, with D unclear. The germline V and J ends were trimmed by 4 bases and 5 bases, with 15 bases remaining between them. CDR3 size: 14 residues. Germline V gene data show CDR1 as SGDLS and CDR2 as YYNGEE. DNA of the CDR3: TGTGCCAGCAGCCAAGGTCATGGGAGATATGGCTACACCTTC. It yields the protein CASSQGHGRYGYTF.

This rearrangement joins TRBV21-1 to TRBJ2-2; whether TRBD1, the table's D call, matches the DNA was not checked. TRBV21-1 is shown as a pseudogene. This CDR3 is 15 amino acids long. The CDR3 nucleotides read TGTGCCAGCAGGGTCCGCAGGGAGTCTTCCGGGGAGCTGTTTTTT. Residues: CASRVRRESSGELFF.

This rearrangement joins TRBV12-3 or TRBV12-4 to TRBJ2-6; D unresolved. V lost 6 bases and J 0 bases, leaving 12 bases between the germline ends. This CDR3 has 16 amino acids. The CDR3 is CASRGKGRSGANVLTF. The DNA of the CDR3 is TGTGCCAGCAGAGGCAAAGGCCGCTCTGGGGCCAACGTCCTGACTTTC.

This chain links TRBV14 with TRBJ1-1; no clear D. The CDR3 has 15 residues. Per germline, CDR1 SGHDN and CDR2 FVKESK. Trimming left V 4 bases short and J 6 bases short, with 18 bases between. The CDR3, as DNA: TGTGCCAGCAGCCGCTACGTGGGGTCGGCGGCTGAAGCTTTCTTT. As protein: CASSRYVGSAAEAFF.

The CDR3 here is CASSPGTDGSYIQYF. Here the CDR3 DNA reads TGTGCCAGCAGCCCTGGGACGGACGGTTCGTACATTCAGTACTTC. V gene TRBV7-9 combines with J gene TRBJ2-4, with D perhaps being TRBD1 or TRBD2 (5 bases each). In germline, CDR1 is SEHNR, CDR2 FQNEAQ (reference sequence). V was shortened by 5 bases and J by 8 bases, with 19 bases between the two germline ends. The CDR3 consists of 15 residues.

J is TRBJ2-5 and V is TRBV20-1; D may be TRBD1 or TRBD2 (5 bases each). Germline assignment: CDR1 DFQATT and CDR2 SNEGSKA (reference sequence). The length of the CDR3 is 14 residues. V was cut by 6 bases and J by 5 bases, with 19 bases left in between. CDR3 bases: TGCAGTGCCGGGGACCACGGCGGAGCGGAGACCCAGTACTTC. It yields the protein CSAGDHGGAETQYF.

V and J are TRBV11-3 and TRBJ2-1, with TRBD2 matching over 10 bases. This CDR3 contains 15 residues. Trimming at V came to 2 bases and at J to 8 bases, leaving 6 bases not matched to a gene. The germline V gene has CDR1 SGHNT and CDR2 YENEEA. CDR3 in amino acids: CASSLSSGSVYEQFF. CDR3 sequence (DNA): TGTGCCAGCAGCTTATCTAGCGGGAGTGTCTATGAGCAGTTCTTC.

The V and J genes are TRBV2 and TRBJ1-3; the D is unclear. The germline gives CDR1 SNHLY, CDR2 FYNNEI. V lost 7 bases and J lost 3, with 10 bases in between. CDR3 length: 13 residues. The CDR3 region is CASTRGRGNTIYF. CDR3 DNA sequence: TGTGCCAGCACCCGCGGACGTGGAAACACCATATATTTT.

As concerns this clonotype: Relative to the germline gene, one junction end is altered; a read error may explain this. The chain uses TRBV12-3 or TRBV12-4 and TRBJ1-1; 8 bases fit TRBD1. The CDR3 contains 13 residues. The CDR3 here is CTSSLTGGTEAFF. The CDR3 DNA reads TGTACCAGCAGTTTAACAGGGGGCACTGAAGCTTTCTTT.

This chain uses TRBV29-1 with TRBJ2-7; 7 bases line up with TRBD2. Germline CDR1 reads SQVTM; CDR2 reads ANQGSEA. This CDR3 region has 12 residues. J lost 0 bases, V lost 8 bases, and 4 bases had no gene match. The CDR3 nucleotides are TGCAGCTTCTGCGGGAGCTCCTACGAGCAGTACTTC. It specifies CSFCGSSYEQYF.